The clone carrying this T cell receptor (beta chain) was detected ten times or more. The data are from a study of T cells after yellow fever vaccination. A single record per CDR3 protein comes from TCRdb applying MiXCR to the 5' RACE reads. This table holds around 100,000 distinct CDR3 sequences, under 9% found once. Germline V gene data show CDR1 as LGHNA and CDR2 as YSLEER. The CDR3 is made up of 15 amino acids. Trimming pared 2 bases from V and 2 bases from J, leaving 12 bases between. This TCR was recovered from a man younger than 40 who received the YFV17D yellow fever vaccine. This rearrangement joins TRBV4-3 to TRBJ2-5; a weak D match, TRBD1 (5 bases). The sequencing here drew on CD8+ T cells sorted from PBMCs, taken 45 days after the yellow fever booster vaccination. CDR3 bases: TGCGCCAGCAGCCAATCGTCAGGGTGGCAAGAGACCCAGTACTTC. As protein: CASSQSSGWQETQYF.